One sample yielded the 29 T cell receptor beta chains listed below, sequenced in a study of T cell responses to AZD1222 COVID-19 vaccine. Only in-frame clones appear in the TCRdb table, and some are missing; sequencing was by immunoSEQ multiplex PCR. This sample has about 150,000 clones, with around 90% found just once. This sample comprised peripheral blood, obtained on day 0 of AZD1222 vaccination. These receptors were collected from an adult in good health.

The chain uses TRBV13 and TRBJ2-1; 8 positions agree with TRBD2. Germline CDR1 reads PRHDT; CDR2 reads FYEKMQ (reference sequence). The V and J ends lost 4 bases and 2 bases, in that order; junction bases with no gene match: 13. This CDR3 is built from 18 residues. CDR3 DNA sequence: TGTGCCAGCAGCTCGGGGGGGTGGCGGGAGCGGCCCTACAATGAGCAGTTCTTC. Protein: CASSSGGWRERPYNEQFF.

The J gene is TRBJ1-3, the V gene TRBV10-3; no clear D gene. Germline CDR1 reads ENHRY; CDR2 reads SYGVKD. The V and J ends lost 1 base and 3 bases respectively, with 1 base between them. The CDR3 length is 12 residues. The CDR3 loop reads CAISEFGNTIYF. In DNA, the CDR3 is TGTGCCATCAGTGAGTTTGGAAACACCATATATTTT.

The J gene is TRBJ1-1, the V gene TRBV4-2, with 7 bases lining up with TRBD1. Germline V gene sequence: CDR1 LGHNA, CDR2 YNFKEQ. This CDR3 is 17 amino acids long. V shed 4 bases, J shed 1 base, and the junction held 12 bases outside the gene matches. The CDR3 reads CASSPRQGFTGNTEAFF. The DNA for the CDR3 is TGTGCCAGCAGCCCACGACAGGGTTTCACGGGGAACACTGAAGCTTTCTTT.

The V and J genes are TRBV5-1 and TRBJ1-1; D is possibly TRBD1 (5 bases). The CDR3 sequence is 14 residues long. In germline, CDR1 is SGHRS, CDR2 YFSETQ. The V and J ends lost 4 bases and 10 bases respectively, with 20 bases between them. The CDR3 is CASSEGTLSRAAFF. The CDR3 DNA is TGCGCCAGCAGCGAAGGGACTTTAAGTCGGGCAGCTTTCTTT.

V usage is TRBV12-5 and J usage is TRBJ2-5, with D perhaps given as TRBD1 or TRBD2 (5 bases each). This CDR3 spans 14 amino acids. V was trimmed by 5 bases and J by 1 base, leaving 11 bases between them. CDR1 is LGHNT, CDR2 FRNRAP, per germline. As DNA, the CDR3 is TGTGCTAGTGGTCTAGGGACGTTCCAAGAGACCCAGTACTTC. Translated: CASGLGTFQETQYF. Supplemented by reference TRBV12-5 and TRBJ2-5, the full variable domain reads DARVTQTPRHKVTEMGQEVTMRCQPILGHNTVFWYRQTMMQGLELLAYFRNRAPLDDSGMPKDRFSAEMPDATLATLKIQPSEPRDSAVYFCASGLGTFQETQYFGPGTRLLVL.

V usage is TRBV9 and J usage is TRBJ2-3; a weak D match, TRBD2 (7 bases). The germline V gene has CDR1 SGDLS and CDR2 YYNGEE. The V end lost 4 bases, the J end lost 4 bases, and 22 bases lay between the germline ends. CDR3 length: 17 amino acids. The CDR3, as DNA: TGTGCCAGCAGCCCTACCTCCAGGGGAGGGCGCGCAGATACGCAGTATTTT. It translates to CASSPTSRGGRADTQYF.

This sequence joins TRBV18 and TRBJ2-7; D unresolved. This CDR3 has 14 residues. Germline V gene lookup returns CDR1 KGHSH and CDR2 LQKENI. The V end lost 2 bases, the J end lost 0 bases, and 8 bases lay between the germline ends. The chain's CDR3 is CASSPGEYSYEQYF. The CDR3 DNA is TGTGCCAGCTCACCAGGAGAATACTCCTACGAGCAGTACTTC.

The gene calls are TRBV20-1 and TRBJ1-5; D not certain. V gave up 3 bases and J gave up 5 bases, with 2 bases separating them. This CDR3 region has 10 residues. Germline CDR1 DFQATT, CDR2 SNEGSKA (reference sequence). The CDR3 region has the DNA TGCAGTGCTAGGGATCAGCCCCAGCATTTT. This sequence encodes CSARDQPQHF.

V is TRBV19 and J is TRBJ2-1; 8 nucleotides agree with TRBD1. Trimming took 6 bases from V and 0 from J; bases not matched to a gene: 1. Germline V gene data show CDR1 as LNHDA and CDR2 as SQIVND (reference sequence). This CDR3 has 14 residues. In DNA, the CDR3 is TGTGCCAGTAGCACAGGGGGCTCCTACAATGAGCAGTTCTTC. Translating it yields CASSTGGSYNEQFF.

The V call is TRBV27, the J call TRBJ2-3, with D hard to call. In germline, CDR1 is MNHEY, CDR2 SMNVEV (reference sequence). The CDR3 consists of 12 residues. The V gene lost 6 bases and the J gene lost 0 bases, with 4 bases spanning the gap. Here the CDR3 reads CASRRSTDTQYF. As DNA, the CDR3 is TGTGCCAGCAGACGTAGCACAGATACGCAGTATTTT.

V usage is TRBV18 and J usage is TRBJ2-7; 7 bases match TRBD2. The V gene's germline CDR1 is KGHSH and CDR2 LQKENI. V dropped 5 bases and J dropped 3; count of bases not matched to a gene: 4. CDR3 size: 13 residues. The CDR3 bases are TGTGCCAGCTCAAAAGCGGGGCTCTACGAGCAGTACTTC. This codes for CASSKAGLYEQYF.

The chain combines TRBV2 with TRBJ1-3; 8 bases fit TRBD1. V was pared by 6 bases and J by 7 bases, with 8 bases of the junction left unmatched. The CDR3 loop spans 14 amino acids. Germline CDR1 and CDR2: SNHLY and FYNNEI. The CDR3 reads CASRAGGAPNTIYF. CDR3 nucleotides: TGTGCCAGCAGGGCAGGGGGCGCGCCGAACACCATATATTTT.

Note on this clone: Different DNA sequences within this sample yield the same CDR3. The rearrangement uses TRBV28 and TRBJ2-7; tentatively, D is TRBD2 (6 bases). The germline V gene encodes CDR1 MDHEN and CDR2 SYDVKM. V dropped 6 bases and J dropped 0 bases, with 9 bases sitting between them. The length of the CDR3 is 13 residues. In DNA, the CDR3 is TGTGCCAGCAGCCTCGGGGGCTCCTACGAGCAGTACTTC. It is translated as CASSLGGSYEQYF. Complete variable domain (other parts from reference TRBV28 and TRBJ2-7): DVKVTQSSRYLVKRTGEKVFLECVQDMDHENMFWYRQDPGLGLRLIYFSYDVKMKEKGDIPEGYSVSREKKERFSLILESASTNQTSMYLCASSLGGSYEQYFGPGTRLTVT.

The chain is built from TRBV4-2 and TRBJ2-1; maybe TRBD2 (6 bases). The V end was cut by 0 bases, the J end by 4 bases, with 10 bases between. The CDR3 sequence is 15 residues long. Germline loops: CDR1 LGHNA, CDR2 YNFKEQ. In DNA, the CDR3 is TGTGCCAGCAGCCAAGACGGGGACTTTTACAATGAGCAGTTCTTC. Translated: CASSQDGDFYNEQFF.

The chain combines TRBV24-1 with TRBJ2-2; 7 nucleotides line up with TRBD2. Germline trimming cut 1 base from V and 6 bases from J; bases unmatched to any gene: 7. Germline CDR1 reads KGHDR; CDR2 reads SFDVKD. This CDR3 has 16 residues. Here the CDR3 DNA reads TGTGCCACCAGTGATTTCAGGACTAGAGCAGCCGGGGAGCTGTTTTTT. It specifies CATSDFRTRAAGELFF.

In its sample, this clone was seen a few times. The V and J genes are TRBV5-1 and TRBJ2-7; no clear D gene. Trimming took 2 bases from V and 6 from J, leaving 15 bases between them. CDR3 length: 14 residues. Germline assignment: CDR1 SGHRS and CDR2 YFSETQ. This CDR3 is CASSFQVGSSEQYF. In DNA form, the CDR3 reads TGCGCCAGCAGCTTCCAGGTGGGGTCGAGCGAGCAGTACTTC.

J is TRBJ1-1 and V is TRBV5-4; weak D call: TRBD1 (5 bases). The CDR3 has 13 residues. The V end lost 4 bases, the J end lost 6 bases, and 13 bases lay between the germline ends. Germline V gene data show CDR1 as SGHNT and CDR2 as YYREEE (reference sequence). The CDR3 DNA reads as TGTGCCAGCAGCCCGGGACTGGGCTCTGAAGCTTTCTTT. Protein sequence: CASSPGLGSEAFF.

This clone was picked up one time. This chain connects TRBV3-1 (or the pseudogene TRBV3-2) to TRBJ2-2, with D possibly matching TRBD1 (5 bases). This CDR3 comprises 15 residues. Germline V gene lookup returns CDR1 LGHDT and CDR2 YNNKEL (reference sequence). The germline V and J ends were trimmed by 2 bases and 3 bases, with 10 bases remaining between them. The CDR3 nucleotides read TGTGCCAGCAGCCAATTTCTCAGGGACACCGGGGAGCTGTTTTTT. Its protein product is CASSQFLRDTGELFF.

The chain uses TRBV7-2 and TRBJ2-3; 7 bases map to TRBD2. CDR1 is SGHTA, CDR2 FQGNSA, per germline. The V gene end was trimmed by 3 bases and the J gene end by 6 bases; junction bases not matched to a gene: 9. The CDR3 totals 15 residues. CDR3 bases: TGTGCCAGCAGCTTGGACGGACTAGAATGGGATACGCAGTATTTT. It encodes CASSLDGLEWDTQYF. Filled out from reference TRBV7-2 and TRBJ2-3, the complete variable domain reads GAGVSQSPSNKVTEKGKDVELRCDPISGHTALYWYRQSLGQGLEFLIYFQGNSAPDKSGLPSDRFSAERTGGSVSTLTIQRTQQEDSAVYLCASSLDGLEWDTQYFGPGTRLTVL.

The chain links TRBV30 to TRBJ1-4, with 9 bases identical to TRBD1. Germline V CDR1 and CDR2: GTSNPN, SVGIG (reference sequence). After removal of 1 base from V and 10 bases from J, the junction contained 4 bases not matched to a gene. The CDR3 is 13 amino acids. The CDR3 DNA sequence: TGTGCCTGGAGTGGGACAGGGGTTGGAAAACTGTTTTTT. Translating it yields CAWSGTGVGKLFF.

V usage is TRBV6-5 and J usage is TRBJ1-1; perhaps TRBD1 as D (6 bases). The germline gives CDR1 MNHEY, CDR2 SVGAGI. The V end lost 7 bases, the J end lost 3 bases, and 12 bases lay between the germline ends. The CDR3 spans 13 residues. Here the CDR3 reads CASIRRGDTEAFF. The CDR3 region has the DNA TGTGCCAGCATCAGAAGGGGGGACACTGAAGCTTTCTTT.

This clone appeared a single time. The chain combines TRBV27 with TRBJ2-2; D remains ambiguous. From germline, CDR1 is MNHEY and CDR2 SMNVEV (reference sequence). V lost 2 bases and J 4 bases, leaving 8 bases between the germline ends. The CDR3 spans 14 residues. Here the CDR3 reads CASSLAIPTGELFF. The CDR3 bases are TGTGCCAGCAGTTTAGCGATTCCCACCGGGGAGCTGTTTTTT.

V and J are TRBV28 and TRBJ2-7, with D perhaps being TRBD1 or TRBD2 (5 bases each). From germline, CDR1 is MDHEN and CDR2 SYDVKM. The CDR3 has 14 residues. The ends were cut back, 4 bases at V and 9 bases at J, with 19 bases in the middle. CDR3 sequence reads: CASSSPGPSFGQYF. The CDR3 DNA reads TGTGCCAGCAGTTCCCCGGGACCCTCCTTTGGGCAGTACTTC.

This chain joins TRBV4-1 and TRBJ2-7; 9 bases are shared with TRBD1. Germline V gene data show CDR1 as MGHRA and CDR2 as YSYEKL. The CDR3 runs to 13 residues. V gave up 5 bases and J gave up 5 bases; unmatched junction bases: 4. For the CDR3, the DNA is TGCGCCAGCAGCGGGGGACAGGGAAACGAGCAGTACTTC. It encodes CASSGGQGNEQYF.

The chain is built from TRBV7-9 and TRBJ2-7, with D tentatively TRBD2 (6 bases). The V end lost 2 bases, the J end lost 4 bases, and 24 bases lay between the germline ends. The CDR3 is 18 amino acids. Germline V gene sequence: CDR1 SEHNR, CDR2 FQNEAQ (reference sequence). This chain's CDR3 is CASSLYGAEVGGSYEQYF. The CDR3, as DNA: TGTGCCAGCAGCTTATATGGGGCCGAAGTGGGAGGAAGTTACGAGCAGTACTTC.

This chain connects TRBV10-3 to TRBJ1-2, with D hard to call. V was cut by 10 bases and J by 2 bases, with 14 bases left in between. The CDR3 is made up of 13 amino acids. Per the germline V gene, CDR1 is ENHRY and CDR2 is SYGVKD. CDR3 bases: TGTGCCACACTGGAGGGTATCAACTATGGCTACACCTTC. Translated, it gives CATLEGINYGYTF.

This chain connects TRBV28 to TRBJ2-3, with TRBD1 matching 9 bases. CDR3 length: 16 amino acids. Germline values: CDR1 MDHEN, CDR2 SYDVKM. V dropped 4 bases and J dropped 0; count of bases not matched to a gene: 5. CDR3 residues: CASSSTGTGSTDTQYF. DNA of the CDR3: TGTGCCAGCAGTTCAACCGGGACAGGGAGCACAGATACGCAGTATTTT.

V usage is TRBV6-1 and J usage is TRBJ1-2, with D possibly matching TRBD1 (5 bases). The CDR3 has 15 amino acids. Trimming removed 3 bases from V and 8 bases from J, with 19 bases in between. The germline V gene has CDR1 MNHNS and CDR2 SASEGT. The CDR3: CASSDFRGRDYGYTF. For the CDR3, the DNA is TGTGCCAGCAGTGATTTTAGGGGTCGGGATTACGGCTACACCTTC.

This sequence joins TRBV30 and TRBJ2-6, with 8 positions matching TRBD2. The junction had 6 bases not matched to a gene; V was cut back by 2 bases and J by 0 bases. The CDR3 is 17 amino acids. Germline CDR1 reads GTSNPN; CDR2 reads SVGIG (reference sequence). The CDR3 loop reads CAWSIAGITSGANVLTF. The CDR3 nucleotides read TGTGCCTGGAGTATAGCGGGAATCACCTCTGGGGCCAACGTCCTGACTTTC.